Sequencing of this T cell receptor beta chain was carried out in a study of cytomegalovirus exposure and HLA in healthy donors. Overall study: Clustering assigned 70% to 85% of the approximately 430 genotyped donors to the Caucasian-associated ancestry cluster.

The V and J ends lost 1 base and 2 bases, in that order; junction bases with no gene match: 4. Germline-derived CDR1 and CDR2 are SGHDT and YYEEEE. This CDR3 has 16 amino acids. Study results and limitations: Using the classifier, cytomegalovirus status was reportedly diagnosed with high specificity and sensitivity.

As regards this clone: As yet, its antigen is unknown.

It was with 60 Vbeta and 13 Jbeta primers that the PCR ran. Clones were sequenced by immunoSEQ multiplex PCR, and TCRdb holds only the in-frame ones, with some missing. The sample records around 190,000 clones, 80% being singletons. The clonotype was recovered from a woman in her 40s in good health and CMV-seronegative. The chain links TRBV5-6 to TRBJ2-3; TRBD2 aligns across 10 bases. The sample was PBMCs. The CDR3 sequence: CASSLKLAGNTDTQYF. For the CDR3, the DNA is TGTGCCAGCAGCTTGAAACTAGCGGGAAACACAGATACGCAGTATTTT.